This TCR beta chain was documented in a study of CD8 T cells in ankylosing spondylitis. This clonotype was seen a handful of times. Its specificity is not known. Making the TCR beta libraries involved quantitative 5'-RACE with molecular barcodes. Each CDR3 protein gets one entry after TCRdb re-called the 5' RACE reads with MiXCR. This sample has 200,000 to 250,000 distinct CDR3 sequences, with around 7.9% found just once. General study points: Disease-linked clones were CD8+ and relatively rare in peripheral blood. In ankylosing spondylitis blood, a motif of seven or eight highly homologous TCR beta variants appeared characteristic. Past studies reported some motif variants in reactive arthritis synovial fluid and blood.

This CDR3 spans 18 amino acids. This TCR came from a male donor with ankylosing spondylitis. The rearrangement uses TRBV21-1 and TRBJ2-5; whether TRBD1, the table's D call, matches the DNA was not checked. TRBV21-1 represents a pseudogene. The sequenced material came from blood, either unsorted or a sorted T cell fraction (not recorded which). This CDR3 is CASSEMCRGRESQETQYF. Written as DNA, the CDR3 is TGTGCCAGCAGCGAAATGTGCAGGGGGAGAGAAAGCCAAGAGACCCAGTACTTC.